This T cell receptor (beta chain) comes out of a study of a mutant IDH1 vaccine in newly diagnosed glioma. Overall study context: Patients began vaccination 4-6 weeks after radiotherapy alone, or with temozolomide cycles. Pretreatment consisted of radiotherapy, temozolomide, or both, with most receiving both. Whole-study findings and limits: Pseudoprogression apparently tracked independently of changes in top peripheral T cell clonotypes. Most patients, approximately 93%, showed vaccine-induced immune responses.

The sample's time point: week 5, during vaccination. Every vaccine dose comprised 300 ug of mutant IDH1 20-mer peptide plus topical imiquimod. This clone was counted once. The antigen is undetermined. CDR3 length equals 16 residues. With 9 bases clipped from V and 0 bases from J, the junction kept 8 bases outside the gene matches. Looked up from germline, CDR1 is MRHNA and CDR2 is SNTAGT. The data were produced by immunoSEQ multiplex PCR, yet TCRdb's version contains in-frame clones alone and is incomplete. This sample yields more than 25,000 clones, of which 75% to 90% are seen a single time; 3% to 4% belongs to the top ten.

The chain couples TRBV6-4 to TRBJ2-6, with 7 bases fitting TRBD1. The TCR comes from a woman in her 40s with glioma. Some clones in this sample may be carry-over from other donors' samples. The sequencing here drew on peripheral blood mononuclear cells (PBMCs), taken from a glioma patient whose treatment included an IDH1 peptide vaccine. CDR3 sequence reads: CASRRDSISGANVLTF. In DNA form, the CDR3 reads TGTGCCAGTCGTCGGGACAGTATCTCTGGGGCCAACGTCCTGACTTTC.